This entry describes one TCR beta chain. TCRdb keeps only in-frame clones here, not all; method: immunoSEQ multiplex PCR. The table records 63,000 or so clones, roughly 91% of them present only once. V was clipped by 3 bases and J by 5 bases, with 2 bases between them. This CDR3 has 11 residues. The data derive from a study of blood T cell repertoires in COVID-19. Sequencing was performed on peripheral blood. The clonotype originates from a man aged 55 to 70 with acute or convalescent COVID-19. V is TRBV12-3 or TRBV12-4 and J is TRBJ2-1; D is unresolved. The CDR3 region has the DNA TGTGCCAGCAGTTTCGACAATGAGCAGTTCTTC. Translation gives CASSFDNEQFF.